This T cell receptor (beta chain) was identified in a study of OX40 agonist ivuxolimab in advanced cancers. The overall study: Intravenous ivuxolimab was administered to patients every 2 weeks at 0.01 to 10 mg/kg.

Germline CDR1 MNHEY, CDR2 SMNVEV (reference sequence). This CDR3 has 17 amino acids. Unmatched junction bases numbered 9, after V lost 2 bases and J lost 5 bases. The protocol was immunoSEQ multiplex PCR, while the TCRdb copy is restricted to in-frame clones and leaves out a portion. The repertoire holds approximately 77,000 clones, with 85% to 95% as singletons. This clonotype originated in an adult with an advanced solid tumor such as melanoma, head and neck, liver or kidney cancer. Here the sequenced sample was CD4+ or CD8+ T cells sorted from blood, taken in a trial of the OX40 agonist ivuxolimab. V and J are TRBV27 and TRBJ1-1; TRBD1 agrees at 12 bases. The CDR3 sequence: CASSLLGTGGRGTEAFF. The CDR3 DNA sequence: TGTGCCAGCAGTTTACTCGGGACAGGGGGCAGAGGAACTGAAGCTTTCTTT.